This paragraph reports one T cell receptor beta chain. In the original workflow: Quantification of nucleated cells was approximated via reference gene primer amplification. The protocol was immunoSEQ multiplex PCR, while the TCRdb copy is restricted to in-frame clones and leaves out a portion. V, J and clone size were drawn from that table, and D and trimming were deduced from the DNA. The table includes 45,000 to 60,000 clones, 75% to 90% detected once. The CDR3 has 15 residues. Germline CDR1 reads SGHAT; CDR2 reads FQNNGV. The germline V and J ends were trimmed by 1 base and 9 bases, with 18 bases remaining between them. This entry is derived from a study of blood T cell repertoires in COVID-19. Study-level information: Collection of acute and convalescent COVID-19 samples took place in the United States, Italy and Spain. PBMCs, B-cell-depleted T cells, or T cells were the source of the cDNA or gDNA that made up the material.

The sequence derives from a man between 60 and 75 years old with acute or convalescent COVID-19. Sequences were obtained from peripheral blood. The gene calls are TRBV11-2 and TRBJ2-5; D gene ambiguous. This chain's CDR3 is CASSLVGGDAWAQYF. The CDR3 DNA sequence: TGTGCCAGCAGCTTAGTCGGCGGCGACGCGTGGGCCCAGTACTTC.